This TCR beta chain was sequenced during a study of blood T cell repertoires in COVID-19. Assay used: immunoSEQ multiplex PCR; TCRdb lists only in-frame clones, some missing. The table lists 70,000 or so clones, about 81% of them singletons. The germline V gene encodes CDR1 GTSNPN and CDR2 SVGIG (reference sequence). Trimming left V 0 bases short and J 13 bases short, with 14 bases between. The CDR3 runs to 12 residues. The material sequenced was peripheral blood. This clonotype was sampled from a human donor in a cohort sampled during active COVID-19. The chain employs TRBV30 and TRBJ2-3; D is undetermined. The chain's CDR3 is CAWSVSGLVEYF. In DNA form, the CDR3 reads TGTGCCTGGAGTGTATCCGGGTTGGTAGAGTATTTT. Drawing the rest from reference TRBV30 and TRBJ2-3, the complete variable domain is SQTIHQWPATLVQPVGSPLSLECTVEGTSNPNLYWYRQAAGRGLQLLFYSVGIGQISSEVPQNLSASRPQDRQFILSSKKLLLSDSGFYLCAWSVSGLVEYFGPGTRLTVL.